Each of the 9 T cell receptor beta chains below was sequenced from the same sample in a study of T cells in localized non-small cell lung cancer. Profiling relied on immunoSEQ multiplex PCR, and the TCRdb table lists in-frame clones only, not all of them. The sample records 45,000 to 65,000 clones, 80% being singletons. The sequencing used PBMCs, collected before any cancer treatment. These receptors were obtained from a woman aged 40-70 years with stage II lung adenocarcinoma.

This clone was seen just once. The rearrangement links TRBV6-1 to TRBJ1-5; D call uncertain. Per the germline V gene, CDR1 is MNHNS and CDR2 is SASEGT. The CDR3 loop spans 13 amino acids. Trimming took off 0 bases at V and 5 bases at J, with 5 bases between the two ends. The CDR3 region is CASSEAWDQPQHF. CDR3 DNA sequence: TGTGCCAGCAGTGAAGCTTGGGATCAGCCCCAGCATTTT.

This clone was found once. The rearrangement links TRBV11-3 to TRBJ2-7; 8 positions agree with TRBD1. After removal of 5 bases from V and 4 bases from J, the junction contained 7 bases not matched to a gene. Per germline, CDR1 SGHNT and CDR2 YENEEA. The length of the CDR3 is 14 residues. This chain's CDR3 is CASSRSGGRYEQYF. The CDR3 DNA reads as TGTGCCAGCAGCCGTTCAGGGGGCAGGTACGAGCAGTACTTC. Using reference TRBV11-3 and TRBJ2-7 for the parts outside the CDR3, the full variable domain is EAGVVQSPRYKIIEKKQPVAFWCNPISGHNTLYWYLQNLGQGPELLIRYENEEAVDDSQLPKDRFSAERLKGVDSTLKIQPAELGDSAVYLCASSRSGGRYEQYFGPGTRLTVT.

The CDR3 DNA follows: TGTGCCAGCAGTTCTGAAAGACCGGGAACTAATGAAAAACTGTTTTTT. This gives the protein CASSSERPGTNEKLFF. The chain couples TRBV2 to TRBJ1-4; unclear D gene. Germline V gives CDR1 SNHLY, CDR2 FYNNEI. Deletions cut 5 bases from V and 1 base from J, with 14 bases between. CDR3 length: 16 residues.

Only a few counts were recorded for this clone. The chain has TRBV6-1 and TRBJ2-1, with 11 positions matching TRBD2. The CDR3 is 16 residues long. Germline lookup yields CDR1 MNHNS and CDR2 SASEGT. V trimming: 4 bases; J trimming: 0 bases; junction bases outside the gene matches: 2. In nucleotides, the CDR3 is TGTGCCAGCAGTGTTAGCGGGGGGGGCTCCTACAATGAGCAGTTCTTC. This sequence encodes CASSVSGGGSYNEQFF.

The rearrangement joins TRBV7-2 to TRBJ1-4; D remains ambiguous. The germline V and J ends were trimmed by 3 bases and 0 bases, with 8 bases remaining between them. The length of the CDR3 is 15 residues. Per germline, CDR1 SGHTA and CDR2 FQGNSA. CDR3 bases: TGTGCCAGCAGCTTTGACCCGGCAACTAATGAAAAACTGTTTTTT. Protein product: CASSFDPATNEKLFF.

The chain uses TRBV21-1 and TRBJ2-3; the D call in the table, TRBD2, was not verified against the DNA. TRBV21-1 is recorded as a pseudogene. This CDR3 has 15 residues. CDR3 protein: CASSNHPKATDTQYF. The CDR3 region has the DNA TGTGCCAGCAGCAACCATCCGAAAGCCACAGATACGCAGTATTTT.

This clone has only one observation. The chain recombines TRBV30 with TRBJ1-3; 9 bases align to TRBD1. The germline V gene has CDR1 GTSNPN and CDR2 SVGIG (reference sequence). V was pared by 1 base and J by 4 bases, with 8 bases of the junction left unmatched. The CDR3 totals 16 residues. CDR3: CAWSAQGAFGGNTIYF. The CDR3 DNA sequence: TGTGCCTGGAGTGCACAGGGGGCGTTTGGGGGAAACACCATATATTTT. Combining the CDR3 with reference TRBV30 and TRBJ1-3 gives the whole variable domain SQTIHQWPATLVQPVGSPLSLECTVEGTSNPNLYWYRQAAGRGLQLLFYSVGIGQISSEVPQNLSASRPQDRQFILSSKKLLLSDSGFYLCAWSAQGAFGGNTIYFGEGSWLTVV.

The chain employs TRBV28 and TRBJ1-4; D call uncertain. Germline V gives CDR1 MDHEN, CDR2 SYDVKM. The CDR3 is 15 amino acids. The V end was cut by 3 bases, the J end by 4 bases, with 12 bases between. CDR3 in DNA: TGTGCCAGCAGTTTTTCCGGGGAACTTAATGAAAAACTGTTTTTT. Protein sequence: CASSFSGELNEKLFF.

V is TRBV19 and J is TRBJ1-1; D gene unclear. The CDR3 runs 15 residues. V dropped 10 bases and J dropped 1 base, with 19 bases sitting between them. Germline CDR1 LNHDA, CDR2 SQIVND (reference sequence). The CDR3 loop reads CATRFKPRGNTEAFF. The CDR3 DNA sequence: TGTGCCACTCGTTTTAAACCCCGGGGGAACACTGAAGCTTTCTTT.